The 13 T cell receptor beta chains below were found in one sample sequenced in a study of shared clonotypes between healthy human individuals. Sequencing was performed with immunoSEQ multiplex PCR; in TCRdb, only in-frame clones are kept and a portion is missing. The table includes roughly 2 million clones, over 85% detected once. Sequencing was performed on naive CD4+ T cells sorted from blood. Stated subset: CD45RA+ positively selected. All receptors derive from a man aged 18-30 years in good health.

The gene calls are TRBV10-1 and TRBJ2-2; D gene unclear. CDR1 and CDR2 from the germline V gene are WNHNN and SYGVQD (reference sequence). V gave up 2 bases and J gave up 5 bases, with 12 bases separating them. CDR3 length equals 15 residues. The CDR3 DNA is TGCGCCAGCAGTGAGGCCCTGCTAAGGACCGGGGAGCTGTTTTTT. Its translation is CASSEALLRTGELFF.

The CDR3 is CASSGGTPIMNTEAFF. In DNA, the CDR3 is TGTGCCAGCAGCGGCGGGACACCAATAATGAACACTGAAGCTTTCTTT. The chain combines TRBV9 with TRBJ1-1, with D possibly being TRBD1 (6 bases). In germline, CDR1 is SGDLS, CDR2 YYNGEE. The V end was cut by 3 bases, the J end by 0 bases, with 15 bases between. This CDR3 has 16 residues.

The chain employs TRBV19 and TRBJ1-4, with 8 bases lining up with TRBD1. CDR1 LNHDA and CDR2 SQIVND come from the germline V gene (reference sequence). This CDR3 spans 13 amino acids. V was pared by 9 bases and J by 8 bases, with 8 bases of the junction left unmatched. This chain's CDR3 is CASGQGGFEKLFF. In DNA form, the CDR3 reads TGTGCCAGCGGACAGGGAGGATTCGAAAAACTGTTTTTT.

The chain joins TRBV19 to TRBJ1-2; a possible D gene is TRBD1 (6 bases). The CDR3 has 14 amino acids. Per germline, CDR1 LNHDA and CDR2 SQIVND (reference sequence). Trimming removed 4 bases at V and 8 bases at J, with 17 bases between. Written as DNA, the CDR3 is TGTGCCAGTAGTACTCCCCAGGGGCGTGGGGGCTACACCTTC. Its protein product is CASSTPQGRGGYTF.

J is TRBJ2-5 and V is TRBV5-1; tentatively, D is TRBD1 (5 bases). Looked up from germline, CDR1 is SGHRS and CDR2 is YFSETQ. The CDR3 covers 14 residues. Trimming pared 4 bases from V and 5 bases from J, leaving 15 bases between. CDR3 residues: CASSLSKGLETQYF. The CDR3 coding sequence is TGCGCCAGCAGCCTATCGAAGGGGCTCGAGACCCAGTACTTC.

On this clone: Being one base from a much bigger clone, this may be a read error. The chain joins TRBV6-5 to TRBJ1-2, with TRBD1 as a possible D gene (6 bases). Germline CDR1 MNHEY, CDR2 SVGAGI. The CDR3 spans 13 residues. Deletions cut 8 bases from V and 5 bases from J, with 15 bases between. CDR3 sequence reads: CASHRASSYGYTF. The CDR3 region has the DNA TGTGCCAGCCACAGGGCCTCAAGTTATGGCTACACCTTC.

V gene TRBV2 combines with J gene TRBJ2-7; 14 nucleotides agree with TRBD2. Germline V gene lookup returns CDR1 SNHLY and CDR2 FYNNEI. V shed 6 bases, J shed 1 base, and the junction held 8 bases outside the gene matches. The CDR3 has 17 amino acids. CDR3 nucleotide sequence: TGTGCCAGCAGCCTTGGACTAGCGGGAGGCCGGTCCTACGAGCAGTACTTC. Translated, it gives CASSLGLAGGRSYEQYF.

The CDR3 DNA sequence: TGTGCCTGGATGGCGTTAGCGGGGGGACCCAAAAACATTCAGTACTTC. It specifies CAWMALAGGPKNIQYF. The V and J genes are TRBV30 and TRBJ2-4, with 10 nucleotides matching TRBD2. Germline V gene lookup returns CDR1 GTSNPN and CDR2 SVGIG (reference sequence). Losses at the gene ends were 4 bases for V and 2 bases for J; bases not matched to a gene: 8. The CDR3 length is 16 residues.

This clone was observed once. The chain recombines TRBV5-1 with TRBJ2-1; D tentatively reads TRBD1 or TRBD2 (6 bases each). Germline V lookup: CDR1 SGHRS, CDR2 YFSETQ. The CDR3 length is 16 residues. V was shortened by 4 bases and J by 1 base, with 15 bases between the two germline ends. The CDR3 sequence is CASSPRRDKSYNEQFF. The CDR3 nucleotides are TGCGCCAGCAGCCCTAGGAGGGACAAATCCTACAATGAGCAGTTCTTC.

The chain is built from TRBV6-1 and TRBJ2-7; 9 bases align to TRBD2. Germline V gene lookup returns CDR1 MNHNS and CDR2 SASEGT. CDR3 length equals 15 residues. J lost 3 bases, V lost 7 bases, and 10 bases had no gene match. CDR3 amino acids: CASTLGAGGLYEQYF. The CDR3 DNA reads as TGTGCCAGCACCCTGGGGGCGGGGGGGCTCTACGAGCAGTACTTC.

The chain carries TRBV29-1 and TRBJ2-7; D uncertain. CDR1 is SQVTM, CDR2 ANQGSEA, per germline. Trimming cost V 6 bases and J 6 bases, with 9 bases left between them. The CDR3 is 10 amino acids. CDR3 nucleotide sequence: TGCAGCGTAAAGACCTCCGAGCAGTACTTC. This codes for CSVKTSEQYF.

This rearrangement joins TRBV29-1 to TRBJ2-6; 7 bases match TRBD1. The CDR3 contains 15 residues. The germline gives CDR1 SQVTM, CDR2 ANQGSEA. The CDR3 protein is CSVGQFGSGANVLTF. Written as DNA, the CDR3 is TGCAGTGTGGGACAGTTTGGCTCTGGGGCCAACGTCCTGACTTTC.

J is TRBJ2-3 and V is TRBV7-2, with D possibly TRBD1 on 5 matching bases. The germline CDR1 and CDR2 sequences are SGHTA and FQGNSA. The V and J ends lost 5 bases and 1 base respectively, with 13 bases between them. The CDR3 runs 15 residues. The CDR3 here is CASSPGVGGTDTQYF. The CDR3 DNA reads as TGTGCCAGCAGCCCTGGGGTAGGGGGCACAGATACGCAGTATTTT.